One and the same sample provided the 20 T cell receptor beta chains below, sequenced in a study of Graves' ophthalmopathy and Graves' hyperthyroidism. The authors amplified TCR beta CDR3 regions from RNA transcripts. HTBI primers were used in a first-round RT-PCR, which preceded a second-round multiplex PCR. TCRdb itself ran the multiplex PCR reads through MiXCR, one entry per CDR3 protein. The repertoire holds about 400,000 distinct CDR3 sequences, around 18% seen once, with 1.6% in the top ten. Sequenced: peripheral blood. The receptors here all came from a woman younger than 35 with Graves' ophthalmopathy.

This clonotype has a count of ten or more. The genes are TRBV11-2 and TRBJ2-1; tentatively, D is TRBD2 (5 bases). Per germline, CDR1 SGHAT and CDR2 FQNNGV. V shed 5 bases and J shed 1 base, with 18 bases lying between them. This CDR3 has 17 amino acids. Here the CDR3 reads CASSRATGVGSYNEQFF. The CDR3, as DNA: TGTGCCAGCAGCAGGGCGACCGGGGTCGGGTCCTACAATGAGCAGTTCTTC.

The chain links TRBV7-2 to TRBJ2-7, with 8 bases aligning to TRBD2. The J segment lost 7 bases and the V segment lost 7 bases, leaving 15 bases of the junction unmatched. The V gene's germline CDR1 is SGHTA and CDR2 FQGNSA. This CDR3 contains 15 residues. For the CDR3, the DNA is TGTGCCAGCACCTTTAGCGGGATGGGCAGGGAGGAGCAGTACTTC. As protein: CASTFSGMGREEQYF. Combining the CDR3 with reference TRBV7-2 and TRBJ2-7 gives the whole variable domain GAGVSQSPSNKVTEKGKDVELRCDPISGHTALYWYRQSLGQGLEFLIYFQGNSAPDKSGLPSDRFSAERTGGSVSTLTIQRTQQEDSAVYLCASTFSGMGREEQYFGPGTRLTVT.

This clonotype was observed at least ten times. The chain employs TRBV19 and TRBJ1-1, with TRBD1 as a possible D gene (6 bases). CDR1 LNHDA and CDR2 SQIVND come from the germline V gene (reference sequence). The V end was cut by 5 bases, the J end by 1 base, with 11 bases between. The CDR3 spans 14 residues. CDR3 residues: CASSDTGTNTEAFF. CDR3 sequence (DNA): TGTGCCAGTAGTGACACAGGGACGAACACTGAAGCTTTCTTT.

Ten or more counts support this clonotype. This chain connects TRBV20-1 to TRBJ2-5, with TRBD2 matching over 11 bases. The CDR3 totals 13 residues. The junction had 2 bases not matched to a gene; V was cut back by 3 bases and J by 5 bases. Germline V gene data show CDR1 as DFQATT and CDR2 as SNEGSKA (reference sequence). In DNA, the CDR3 is TGCAGTGCTAGGTCTAGCGGGGGGGAGACCCAGTACTTC. Protein sequence: CSARSSGGETQYF.

At least ten counts were recorded for this clonotype. The J gene is TRBJ2-7, the V gene TRBV28; the match to TRBD2 covers 11 bases. The germline V gene has CDR1 MDHEN and CDR2 SYDVKM. The CDR3 length is 16 residues. J was trimmed by 3 bases and V by 4 bases; bases with no gene match: 8. CDR3 sequence: CASSSWPGLADYEQYF. The CDR3 bases are TGTGCCAGCAGTTCCTGGCCGGGACTAGCGGACTACGAGCAGTACTTC.

This clonotype was detected ten times or more. The rearrangement joins TRBV25-1 to TRBJ1-6; weak D call: TRBD1 (6 bases). With 7 bases removed from V and 7 bases from J, the gap between germline ends came to 20 bases. The CDR3 consists of 16 residues. Germline-derived CDR1 and CDR2 are MGHDK and SYGVNS. For the CDR3, the DNA is TGTGCCAGCACTGCCAGGGGAGGAGGAAAGAATTCACCCCTCCACTTT. It specifies CASTARGGGKNSPLHF.

This clonotype was detected ten times or more. The chain combines TRBV19 with TRBJ1-1; D unresolved. V gave up 5 bases and J gave up 2 bases, with 9 bases separating them. CDR3 length: 13 amino acids. Germline assignment: CDR1 LNHDA and CDR2 SQIVND (reference sequence). The DNA of the CDR3 is TGTGCCAGTAGTCCCATCCCCAACACTGAAGCTTTCTTT. Amino acid sequence: CASSPIPNTEAFF. The full variable domain, in which reference TRBV19 and TRBJ1-1 provide the parts outside the CDR3, is DGGITQSPKYLFRKEGQNVTLSCEQNLNHDAMYWYRQDPGQGLRLIYYSQIVNDFQKGDIAEGYSVSREKKESFPLTVTSAQKNPTAFYLCASSPIPNTEAFFGQGTRLTVV.

This clonotype appeared many times. The genes are TRBV20-1 and TRBJ2-5; 12 bases are a match to TRBD2. This CDR3 has 14 amino acids. The J segment lost 3 bases and the V segment lost 4 bases, leaving 3 bases of the junction unmatched. Per the germline V gene, CDR1 is DFQATT and CDR2 is SNEGSKA (reference sequence). The DNA for the CDR3 is TGCAGTGCTACAACTAGCGGGGGGAAAGAGACCCAGTACTTC. The encoded protein is CSATTSGGKETQYF.

This clonotype was seen many times. V is TRBV28 and J is TRBJ1-1; 8 bases line up with TRBD1. The CDR3 spans 15 residues. CDR1 MDHEN and CDR2 SYDVKM come from the germline V gene. The J segment lost 1 base and the V segment lost 5 bases, leaving 6 bases of the junction unmatched. The CDR3 DNA is TGTGCCAGCAGTGCCCCTGGGACAGGGAACACTGAAGCTTTCTTT. It is translated as CASSAPGTGNTEAFF.

This clonotype was recorded at least ten times. The V call is TRBV19, the J call TRBJ1-5; no definite D call. CDR3 length: 14 residues. Trimming removed 5 bases from V and 0 bases from J, with 8 bases in between. CDR1 and CDR2 from the germline V gene are LNHDA and SQIVND (reference sequence). The chain's CDR3 is CASSAADSNQPQHF. Here the CDR3 DNA reads TGTGCCAGTAGTGCCGCAGATAGCAATCAGCCCCAGCATTTT.

The sample holds many counts of this clonotype. The V call is TRBV5-1, the J call TRBJ2-2; D gene unclear. CDR1 SGHRS and CDR2 YFSETQ come from the germline V gene. The V end lost 3 bases, the J end lost 1 base, and 10 bases lay between the germline ends. The CDR3 spans 15 residues. CDR3 bases: TGCGCCAGCAGCTCTTGGACGGAGAACACCGGGGAGCTGTTTTTT. It yields the protein CASSSWTENTGELFF.

This rearrangement joins TRBV3-1 to TRBJ1-5, with D possibly being TRBD1 (5 bases). Germline V gene sequence: CDR1 LGHDT, CDR2 YNNKEL (reference sequence). This CDR3 spans 14 amino acids. Trimming removed 5 bases at V and 6 bases at J, with 14 bases between. CDR3 nucleotides: TGTGCCAGCAGCTGGGGAGGGGAGGCTCAGCCCCAGCATTTT. Its protein product is CASSWGGEAQPQHF.

The table lists this clonotype with many counts. The chain employs TRBV19 and TRBJ1-5; TRBD1 matches at 7 bases. Germline CDR1 and CDR2: LNHDA and SQIVND (reference sequence). The CDR3 is 15 amino acids. J gave up 1 base and V 5 bases, and 5 bases lay outside the gene matches. The CDR3 is CASSPGQVSNQPQHF. In nucleotides, the CDR3 is TGTGCCAGTAGTCCCGGACAGGTGAGCAATCAGCCCCAGCATTTT.

Ten or more counts support this clonotype. The rearrangement links TRBV7-2 to TRBJ2-2, with 8 bases aligning to TRBD1. The CDR3 runs 15 residues. The V and J ends lost 5 bases and 7 bases, in that order; junction bases with no gene match: 9. Germline assignment: CDR1 SGHTA and CDR2 FQGNSA. The chain's CDR3 is CASSPADRANGELFF. The CDR3 bases are TGTGCCAGCAGCCCGGCGGACAGGGCTAACGGGGAGCTGTTTTTT.

Many counts were recorded for this clonotype. This rearrangement joins TRBV28 to TRBJ1-5; D perhaps matches TRBD1 (6 bases). CDR3 length: 15 residues. Germline CDR1 reads MDHEN; CDR2 reads SYDVKM. V lost 4 bases to trimming and J lost 3 bases, with 13 bases between them. As DNA, the CDR3 is TGTGCCAGCAGTTACGGGACATCCTACAATCAGCCCCAGCATTTT. Protein product: CASSYGTSYNQPQHF.

This clonotype was counted at least ten times. This sequence joins TRBV27 and TRBJ1-1, with D perhaps TRBD1 (5 bases). This CDR3 is built from 14 residues. V lost 8 bases, J lost 3 bases, and 16 bases lay in between. Germline CDR1 MNHEY, CDR2 SMNVEV (reference sequence). The CDR3, as DNA: TGTGCCAGCTCCCTTCCCCGGGGGGACACTGAAGCTTTCTTT. Protein: CASSLPRGDTEAFF.

There are many counts of this clonotype. The chain has TRBV18 and TRBJ1-1; D unresolved. Germline CDR1 and CDR2: KGHSH and LQKENI. The CDR3 covers 12 residues. Trimming pared 6 bases from V and 5 bases from J, leaving 10 bases between. The CDR3 spells CASSPQRTEAFF. The CDR3 nucleotides read TGTGCCAGCTCGCCTCAGAGGACTGAAGCTTTCTTT.

This clonotype was observed at least ten times. This sequence joins TRBV7-2 and TRBJ2-7; 11 bases map to TRBD2. CDR3 size: 16 residues. Germline CDR1 and CDR2: SGHTA and FQGNSA. J gave up 3 bases and V 0 bases, and 4 bases lay outside the gene matches. The DNA of the CDR3 is TGTGCCAGCAGCTTAGCTACTAGCGGGAGAGTCTACGAGCAGTACTTC. Its translation is CASSLATSGRVYEQYF.

This clonotype has ten or more counts. The chain has TRBV28 and TRBJ2-7, with 8 bases fitting TRBD2. The V gene's germline CDR1 is MDHEN and CDR2 SYDVKM. The CDR3 totals 12 residues. The CDR3 region is CTTRAGAYEQYF. The CDR3 DNA sequence: TGTACCACGCGAGCGGGAGCCTACGAGCAGTACTTC.

The sample holds many counts of this clonotype. The chain uses TRBV6-2 or TRBV6-3 and TRBJ2-7; maybe TRBD1 (5 bases). V was clipped by 6 bases and J by 2 bases, with 11 bases between them. Germline lookup yields CDR1 MNHEY and CDR2 SVGEGT. CDR3 size: 13 residues. The CDR3 loop reads CASRRQFPYEQYF. The DNA of the CDR3 is TGTGCCAGCAGGAGACAGTTTCCCTACGAGCAGTACTTC.